The rows below give T cell receptor beta chains drawn from one sample of a study of shared clonotypes between healthy human individuals. The data were produced by immunoSEQ multiplex PCR, yet TCRdb's version contains in-frame clones alone and is incomplete. The table records 400,000 to 600,000 clones, roughly three quarters of them present only once. What was sequenced was PBMCs. Receptors originate from a woman between 35 and 50 years old in good health. Some clones in this sample may be carry-over from other donors' samples. CDR3s include the opening cysteine and the closing phenylalanine or tryptophan. D genes are given only for firm matches. The listing skips clone size in some rows; elsewhere it reads once, few, many or a size class.

>NA|NA|TRBJ2-5|TRBV18
TGTGCCAGCTCACCCGGGACACAACAAATGGAGACCCAGTACTTC
CASSPGTQQMETQYF
>TRBD2|NA|TRBJ2-7|TRBV6-5
TGTGCCAGCTCGCGACTAGCGGGAGTTAACGGCGAGCAGTACTTC
CASSRLAGVNGEQYF
>TRBD1|NA|TRBJ1-1|TRBV19
TGTGCCAGTAGGATGCCGGACAGGGACACTGAAGCTTTCTTT
CASRMPDRDTEAFF
>TRBD2|few|TRBJ2-5|TRBV5-1
TGCGCCAGCAGCTTTAGCGGGACGGAGACCCAGTACTTC
CASSFSGTETQYF
>NA|NA|TRBJ2-7|TRBV6-5
TGTGCCAGCAGTTACGGGTCGGAGGGTGGGTACGAGCAGTACTTC
CASSYGSEGGYEQYF
>TRBD1|once|TRBJ2-7|TRBV19
TGTGCCAGTAGTATAGCTGTGGGACAGGGCTTCGAGCAGTACTTC
CASSIAVGQGFEQYF
>TRBD1|few|TRBJ1-2|TRBV11-1
TGTGCCAGCAGCCTCTTGTCGGGACAGGGTGATGGCTACACCTTC
CASSLLSGQGDGYTF
>NA|NA|TRBJ2-3|TRBV29-1
TGCAGCGTTGGCCAGGATGGAAGAGATACGCAGTATTTT
CSVGQDGRDTQYF
>NA|few|TRBJ2-2|TRBV5-6
TGTGCCAGCAGCTTGTGGGGGACGAAGACCGGGGAGCTGTTTTTT
CASSLWGTKTGELFF
>TRBD1|NA|TRBJ1-3|TRBV10-3
TGTGCCATCAGCGAGACAGGGAACACCATATATTTT
CAISETGNTIYF
>NA|NA|TRBJ1-5|TRBV6-6
TGTGCCAGCAGGGCTCAGGGTTATCAGCCCCAGCATTTT
CASRAQGYQPQHF
>NA|NA|TRBJ2-7|TRBV27
TGTGCCAGCAGTACCCCGGCGGGCCTCGGCTCCTACGAGCAGTACTTC
CASSTPAGLGSYEQYF
>TRBD2|NA|TRBJ2-1|TRBV5-4
TGTGCCAGCAGCTTCTTGGCTAGCGGCCCCTACAATGAGCAGTTCTTC
CASSFLASGPYNEQFF
>TRBD1|few|TRBJ1-5|TRBV2
TGTGCCAGCACCCCAGGGGGCGGCCAGCCCCAGCATTTT
CASTPGGGQPQHF
>TRBD2|NA|TRBJ2-1|TRBV18
TGTGCCAGCTCACCACCGAGTGCGGGAGCGGCCTACAATGAGCAGTTCTTC
CASSPPSAGAAYNEQFF
>NA|NA|TRBJ2-2|TRBV6-1
TGTGCCATCAGACCGGGACAAGGAAACACCGGGGAGCTGTTTTTT
CAIRPGQGNTGELFF
>NA|NA|TRBJ1-2|TRBV6-5
TGTGCCAGCAGCCGACAGGCTCGCTATGGCTACACCTTC
CASSRQARYGYTF
>NA|once|TRBJ2-3|TRBV11-2
TGTGCCAGCAGCTCTACTTTCGGGCCCAGCACAGATACGCAGTATTTT
CASSSTFGPSTDTQYF
>NA|NA|TRBJ1-1|TRBV6-6
TGTGCCAGCAGTTACTCCACCGGGGGCCGGACTGAAGCTTTCTTT
CASSYSTGGRTEAFF
>NA|NA|TRBJ1-2|TRBV5-1
TGCGCCAGCAGCCCTCGGGCCTCCGCTAACTATGGCTACACCTTC
CASSPRASANYGYTF
>TRBD1|NA|TRBJ2-2|TRBV19
TGTGCCAGTAGTCCTTGGACAGGGCCGAACACCGGGGAGCTGTTTTTT
CASSPWTGPNTGELFF
>NA|NA|TRBJ1-2|TRBV9
TGTGCCAGCAGCGTAGGTGTCAGGGGAGGGGGAGACTATGGCTACACCTTC
CASSVGVRGGGDYGYTF
>TRBD2|NA|TRBJ2-1|TRBV10-2
TGCGCCAGCAGTGGACTAGCGGGAGACACCTACAATGAGCAGTTCTTC
CASSGLAGDTYNEQFF
>NA|NA|TRBJ1-3|TRBV7-7
TGTGCCAGCACCCGCGGCGGGGGAAACACCATATATTTT
CASTRGGGNTIYF
>TRBD2|NA|TRBJ2-3|TRBV18
TGTGCCAGCTCACCACCTGGCGCGGGAGGGCCACATACGCAGTATTTT
CASSPPGAGGPHTQYF
>NA|NA|TRBJ1-2|TRBV28
TGTGCCAGTTCTCCCGGGAGAGGGTTTACCTATGGCTACACCTTC
CASSPGRGFTYGYTF